This T cell receptor (beta chain) was retrieved from a study of T-cell memory formation after mild COVID-19. Overall study results and limits: Pre-infection memory already had some responding clones, implying cross-reactive memory joined.

CDR1 SQVTM and CDR2 ANQGSEA come from the germline V gene. Unmatched junction bases numbered 5, after V lost 3 bases and J lost 4 bases. The CDR3 is made up of 16 amino acids. TCRdb itself ran the 5' RACE reads through MiXCR, one entry per CDR3 protein. Of a few hundred thousand distinct CDR3 sequences in the sample, roughly 25% were seen once. Regarding this clonotype: Its antigen is not identified.

Sample: PBMCs or a T cell subset sorted from them (not recorded which). The sequence came from an adult woman who had mild COVID-19 (a few samples of this study predate the infection). Cell type and time point are not known. The J gene is TRBJ2-5, the V gene TRBV29-1, with 16 bases lining up with TRBD2. CDR3 bases: TGCAGCGTTGACGGGACTAGCGGGAGGGCCCCAGAGACCCAGTACTTC. Residues: CSVDGTSGRAPETQYF.